These 5 T cell receptor beta chains were all obtained from the same sample, sequenced in a study of neurological immune-mediated disorders. TCRdb independently ran MiXCR on the 5' RACE reads; one entry per CDR3 protein. There are about 58,000 distinct CDR3 sequences in the sample; about 3.4% occur only once, and 7.1% lies in the top ten. Sequenced: PBMCs. Receptor source: an older woman with multiple sclerosis.

Ten or more counts support this clonotype. The chain carries TRBV20-1 and TRBJ2-7; D is ambiguous. This CDR3 has 14 amino acids. Germline CDR1 reads DFQATT; CDR2 reads SNEGSKA (reference sequence). Trimming stripped 0 bases from V and 0 bases from J, with 9 bases between. The CDR3 sequence: CSARDLGSSYEQYF. CDR3 nucleotide sequence: TGCAGTGCTAGAGATTTGGGCAGCTCCTACGAGCAGTACTTC.

Ten or more counts support this clonotype. V is TRBV7-3 and J is TRBJ2-3, with 12 bases fitting TRBD2. The V gene's germline CDR1 is SGHTA and CDR2 FQGTGA. This CDR3 comprises 16 residues. The V and J ends lost 5 bases and 4 bases, in that order; junction bases with no gene match: 7. The CDR3 coding sequence is TGTGCCAGCAGCCGGACTAGCGGGATGGGAGCAGATACGCAGTATTTT. As protein: CASSRTSGMGADTQYF. Drawing the rest from reference TRBV7-3 and TRBJ2-3, the complete variable domain is GAGVSQTPSNKVTEKGKYVELRCDPISGHTALYWYRQSLGQGPEFLIYFQGTGAADDSGLPNDRFFAVRPEGSVSTLKIQRTERGDSAVYLCASSRTSGMGADTQYFGPGTRLTVL.

This clonotype has a count of ten or more. The CDR3 region is CAISDSGGVETQYF. The CDR3 coding sequence is TGTGCCATCAGTGATAGCGGGGGAGTAGAGACCCAGTACTTC. This chain connects TRBV10-3 to TRBJ2-5; 9 bases are shared with TRBD2. Germline-derived CDR1 and CDR2 are ENHRY and SYGVKD. Trimming took 3 bases from V and 4 from J; bases not matched to a gene: 3. The CDR3 sequence is 14 residues long.

This clonotype was picked up many times. V gene TRBV20-1 combines with J gene TRBJ2-7; possibly TRBD1 or TRBD2 for D (5 bases each). V was cut by 6 bases and J by 2 bases, with 14 bases left in between. Germline assignment: CDR1 DFQATT and CDR2 SNEGSKA (reference sequence). CDR3 length equals 13 residues. The CDR3 bases are TGCAGTGCGCCTAGAGGGGTAACCTACGAGCAGTACTTC. It codes for CSAPRGVTYEQYF.

This sequence joins TRBV27 and TRBJ1-6; D gene ambiguous. Germline V lookup: CDR1 MNHEY, CDR2 SMNVEV (reference sequence). The CDR3 has 15 residues. The ends were cut back, 2 bases at V and 11 bases at J, with 16 bases in the middle. CDR3: CASSLPPSGRAPLHF. CDR3 DNA: TGTGCCAGCAGTTTACCCCCGTCGGGGAGGGCACCCCTCCACTTT.